A selection of T cell receptor beta chains follows, all from one sample in a study of T-cell reconstitution after alpha-beta-depleted transplantation in children. TCRdb reprocessed the PCR reads with MiXCR, giving one entry per CDR3 protein. This table has some 840,000 distinct CDR3 sequences, under 20% appearing once. Material: PBMCs, mostly from graft donor cells, obtained 360 days after TCRalphabeta/CD19-depleted stem cell transplant. Receptors originate from a male patient younger than 18 who had a stem cell transplant for acute lymphoblastic leukemia, so the T cells may come from the graft donor. Each CDR3 is given with its conserved first and last residue. The D gene is left open where the match is weak. The listing skips clone size in some rows; elsewhere it reads once, few, many or a size class.

>14|TRBV18|TRBJ2-2|-|-
TGTGCCAGCTCACCAAGACCTTTTACCGGGGAGCTGTTTTTT
CASSPRPFTGELFF
>16|TRBV11-1|TRBJ2-1|-|-
TGTGCCAGCAGCTTAGCGTTGGGGGCTTCTTACAATGAGCAGTTCTTC
CASSLALGASYNEQFF
>17|TRBV7-6|TRBJ2-1|-|few
TGTGCCAGCAGCTTAGACGCCAGCCTAAGCTCCTACAATGAGCAGTTCTTC
CASSLDASLSSYNEQFF
>14|TRBV7-9|TRBJ2-7|-|few
TGTGCCAGCATCCACCCTTACAGGGACTACGAGCAGTACTTC
CASIHPYRDYEQYF
>15|TRBV27|TRBJ2-2|TRBD1|-
TGTGCCAGCAGTTTGAACAGGGGGCTGGGCGGGGAGCTGTTTTTT
CASSLNRGLGGELFF
>16|TRBV27|TRBJ2-3|TRBD1|-
TGTGCCAGCAGGGACAGGGGGCGAGGAAGTCCAGATACGCAGTATTTT
CASRDRGRGSPDTQYF
>12|TRBV7-9|TRBJ1-3|-|-
TGTGCCACCCTGGAGGGAGGAAACACCATATATTTT
CATLEGGNTIYF
>15|TRBV11-2|TRBJ2-7|-|-
TGTGCCAGCAGCTTAGTTTGGGCCTCGACCTACGAGCAGTACTTC
CASSLVWASTYEQYF
>15|TRBV12-3/TRBV12-4|TRBJ2-1|TRBD2|few
TGTGCCAGCATTGTGACTAGCGGGAGGCTCAATGAGCAGTTCTTC
CASIVTSGRLNEQFF
>15|TRBV12-3/TRBV12-4|TRBJ1-6|-|many
TGTGCCAGCAGTTTATCGACAGCCCATAATTCACCCCTCCACTTT
CASSLSTAHNSPLHF
>14|TRBV27|TRBJ2-3|-|-
TGTGCCAGCGCCGGGTCTTGGTTCACAGATACGCAGTATTTT
CASAGSWFTDTQYF
>18|TRBV4-1|TRBJ2-3|TRBD2|-
TGCGCCAGCAGGGGGCTAGCGGGAGGTGGTAAATGGTCAGATACGCAGTATTTT
CASRGLAGGGKWSDTQYF
>14|TRBV20-1|TRBJ2-2|TRBD1|few
TGCAGTGCTAGGAAAGGGGGCGCAGCCGGGGAGCTGTTTTTT
CSARKGGAAGELFF
>16|TRBV20-1|TRBJ2-3|-|-
TGCAGTGCTAGAGATGTCAGGCTAGCGAAGGCAGATACGCAGTATTTT
CSARDVRLAKADTQYF
>12|TRBV10-3|TRBJ2-1|-|-
TGTGCCATCAGCCCGGGAATCAATGAGCAGTTCTTC
CAISPGINEQFF
>14|TRBV20-1|TRBJ2-2|TRBD1|-
TGCAGTGCTAAAGACAGGGGGAGCACCGGGGAGCTGTTTTTT
CSAKDRGSTGELFF
>15|TRBV5-1|TRBJ2-5|TRBD2|-
TGCGCCAGCAGTTCAACAAGCGGGGTTCATGGGACCCAGTACTTC
CASSSTSGVHGTQYF
>10|TRBV29-1|TRBJ2-7|-|-
TGCAGCGTCAAGGCGGACGAGCAGTACTTC
CSVKADEQYF
>15|TRBV2|TRBJ2-1|TRBD2|many
TGTGCCAGCGGGGCGGGACTAGCGGAAGGGTATGAGCAGTTCTTC
CASGAGLAEGYEQFF
>15|TRBV6-1|TRBJ2-7|TRBD1|-
TGTGCCAGCAGTCCTACAGGGGTCAGCTCCTACGAGCAGTACTTC
CASSPTGVSSYEQYF
>16|TRBV21-1|TRBJ2-1|-|few
TGTGCCAGCAGCAAAGTTTACGGGCCAACGAACAATGAGCAGTTCTTC
CASSKVYGPTNNEQFF
>16|TRBV5-1|TRBJ2-5|TRBD2|-
TGCGCCAGCAGCTCCCTAGCGGGGCAGATACTTGAGACCCAGTACTTC
CASSSLAGQILETQYF
>16|TRBV5-1|TRBJ2-4|-|many
TGCGCCAGCAGCCCTCTCGGCCAGGTAGCCAAAAACATTCAGTACTTC
CASSPLGQVAKNIQYF
>13|TRBV4-1|TRBJ1-5|-|-
TGCGCCAGCAGCCAAGTGGGTCATCAGCCCCAGCATTTT
CASSQVGHQPQHF
>14|TRBV28|TRBJ1-5|TRBD1|-
TGTGCCAGCAGTTTTGGACAGGGGGTTCAGCCCCAGCATTTT
CASSFGQGVQPQHF
>14|TRBV7-9|TRBJ2-3|-|-
TGTGCCAGCAGCTTAGTTAGCCTAGCAGATACGCAGTATTTT
CASSLVSLADTQYF
>16|TRBV12-3/TRBV12-4|TRBJ2-5|TRBD1|-
TGTGCCAGCAGTTTAGTTCCTGGACAGGGAGGACAGACCCAGTACTTC
CASSLVPGQGGQTQYF
>16|TRBV20-1|TRBJ1-5|-|-
TGCAGTGCTAGAGAGAGCCAACAGGAGACGAGGCAGCCCCAGCATTTT
CSARESQQETRQPQHF
>16|TRBV7-6|TRBJ2-7|-|-
TGTGCCAGCAGCTTATTGCCAGGCGGTCTCCCCTACGAGCAGTACTTC
CASSLLPGGLPYEQYF
>14|TRBV10-3|TRBJ1-1|TRBD1|few
TGTGCCATCAACCAGGGGGCAAAGAACACTGAAGCTTTCTTT
CAINQGAKNTEAFF
>16|TRBV20-1|TRBJ2-7|TRBD2|few
TGCAGTGCTAAACTAGCGGGAGGGCCTTTGGTGGGAGAGCAGTACTTC
CSAKLAGGPLVGEQYF
>15|TRBV20-1|TRBJ2-3|-|many
TGCAGTGCTAGAATTGGAACCTATTTCACAGATACGCAGTATTTT
CSARIGTYFTDTQYF
>19|TRBV18|TRBJ2-1|TRBD2|few
TGTGCCAGCTCACTGGGACTATCCACAGTTAGCGCTTCCTACAATGAGCAGTTCTTC
CASSLGLSTVSASYNEQFF
>14|TRBV5-1|TRBJ2-1|-|-
TGCGCCAGCAGCTTGTCTAGGATGAACAATGAGCAGTTCTTC
CASSLSRMNNEQFF
>18|TRBV6-5|TRBJ2-2|-|few
TGTGCCAGCAGTTACTTACTCCGGTGGGGTGCGAACACCGGGGAGCTGTTTTTT
CASSYLLRWGANTGELFF
>15|TRBV28|TRBJ2-7|TRBD2|few
TGTGCCAGCAACTACCGGGAGGGCCGGACCTACGAGCAGTACTTC
CASNYREGRTYEQYF
>15|TRBV7-7|TRBJ2-5|TRBD1|few
TGTGCCAGCAGCCATCAATGGGACAGTCAAGAGACCCAGTACTTC
CASSHQWDSQETQYF
>16|TRBV5-1|TRBJ1-1|-|-
TGCGCCAGCAGCTTGGCAGGAACGGGATGGGGAACTGAAGCTTTCTTT
CASSLAGTGWGTEAFF
>16|TRBV28|TRBJ2-3|TRBD1|-
TGTGCCAGCAGTTTGGGGACAGGGGGTAGAGAAGATACGCAGTATTTT
CASSLGTGGREDTQYF
>14|TRBV27|TRBJ2-6|-|few
TGTGCCAGCTACGGGCTCTCTGGGGCCAACGTCCTGACTTTC
CASYGLSGANVLTF
>18|TRBV3-1|TRBJ2-7|-|-
TGTGCCAGCTGCCAAGAGAGGGGTTGGTACAGGCCCGACTACGAGCAGTACTTC
CASCQERGWYRPDYEQYF
>15|TRBV15|TRBJ2-1|-|many
TGTGCCACCAGCAGAGACGGGCAGGGCTACAATGAGCAGTTCTTC
CATSRDGQGYNEQFF